The rows below give T cell receptor beta chains drawn from one sample of a study of tissue T cells after allogeneic stem cell transplantation. Libraries were prepared by immunoSEQ multiplex PCR; TCRdb keeps only in-frame clonotypes and omits some of them. This table holds about 9,800 clones, 50% to 80% found once. The input for sequencing was tissue from the stomach, taken at autopsy. The receptor source for this set is a male donor at least 60 years old with lung cancer. Both conserved end residues are trimmed from each CDR3. D genes are given only for firm matches.

cdr3_length	v_call	d_call	cdr3_aa
14	TRBV9	TRBD2	ASSEDLAGGPGEQY
9	TRBV14	.	ASSRENTIY
14	TRBV15	TRBD1	ATSRDPGQGSNEQF
11	TRBV5-1	.	ASSGQGRETQY
14	TRBV4-2	TRBD2	ASSQLTSGILHEQF
12	TRBV15	.	ATSRTSRRTEAF
13	TRBV4-1	.	ASSQEPSPSYGYT
11	TRBV12-3/TRBV12-4	TRBD1	ASSTGTAYGYT
14	TRBV28	TRBD2	ASSLAGTSGPYEQY
14	TRBV19	TRBD1	ASSIGGGQGAQPQH
12	TRBV27	TRBD2	ASSLLADTDTQY
15	TRBV7-9	TRBD2	ASSFRAGTSGFYEQY
14	TRBV4-3	.	ASSQVGRGPDNEQF
16	TRBV6-6	.	ASSPVTVHQASNQPQH
10	TRBV12-5	.	ASGSGGDTQY
14	TRBV5-8	TRBD1	ASSRRDRGDVVVLY
13	TRBV5-1	.	ASSLEGGAYYEQY
13	TRBV28	.	ASSTQGGMNTEAF
11	TRBV6-5	TRBD1	ASTRDRGYEQY